One sample yielded the 9 T cell receptor beta chains listed below, sequenced in a study of cytomegalovirus exposure and HLA in healthy donors. Sequencing used immunoSEQ multiplex PCR; TCRdb keeps in-frame clones, though not all of them. The table includes around 160,000 clones, approximately 88% detected once. The sequencing sample was made of PBMCs. These receptors were obtained from a man aged 30-40 years in good health and CMV-seropositive.

This clone showed up just once. V gene TRBV2 combines with J gene TRBJ1-3; 9 bases line up with TRBD1. Looked up from germline, CDR1 is SNHLY and CDR2 is FYNNEI. J gave up 2 bases and V 7 bases, and 6 bases lay outside the gene matches. This CDR3 has 15 residues. CDR3: CASNLQGATGNTIYF. CDR3 in DNA: TGTGCCAGCAATTTACAGGGGGCGACTGGAAACACCATATATTTT.

The rearrangement links TRBV9 to TRBJ1-2, with 9 bases lining up with TRBD1. V dropped 3 bases and J dropped 10; count of bases not matched to a gene: 13. The CDR3 spans 15 residues. Germline values: CDR1 SGDLS, CDR2 YYNGEE. Here the CDR3 DNA reads TGTGCCAGCAGCGCCGGACAGGGGAATGGTGTAACCTACACCTTC. Its protein is CASSAGQGNGVTYTF.

V is TRBV19 and J is TRBJ2-7; TRBD2 matches at 11 bases. The CDR3 extends over 15 amino acids. Germline CDR1 is LNHDA and CDR2 is SQIVND (reference sequence). Trimming took 5 bases from V and 4 from J; bases not matched to a gene: 7. CDR3 protein: CASSPRLAGSYEQYF. CDR3 nucleotides: TGTGCCAGTAGTCCCCGACTAGCGGGATCTTACGAGCAGTACTTC. The full variable domain, with the rest looked up from reference TRBV19 and TRBJ2-7, is DGGITQSPKYLFRKEGQNVTLSCEQNLNHDAMYWYRQDPGQGLRLIYYSQIVNDFQKGDIAEGYSVSREKKESFPLTVTSAQKNPTAFYLCASSPRLAGSYEQYFGPGTRLTVT.

This clone was detected a few times. The chain carries TRBV2 and TRBJ1-2; 7 bases line up with TRBD1. V was clipped by 7 bases and J by 7 bases; unmatched bases: 9. Germline loops: CDR1 SNHLY, CDR2 FYNNEI. CDR3 length: 13 amino acids. CDR3 loop: CASTRQGFGGYTF. The CDR3 DNA is TGTGCCAGCACCCGACAGGGTTTTGGTGGCTACACCTTC.

V gene TRBV5-3 combines with J gene TRBJ1-5; the match to TRBD1 covers 7 bases. TRBV5-3 is given ORF status, its function remaining uncertain. CDR3 length: 15 residues. Trimming took 3 bases from V and 0 from J; bases not matched to a gene: 3. The CDR3 region has the DNA TGTGCCAGAAGCTCCCAGGGGGTTAGCAATCAGCCCCAGCATTTT. Protein: CARSSQGVSNQPQHF.

There are a few counts of this clone. V and J are TRBV6-4 and TRBJ2-7, with 15 positions matching TRBD2. Germline CDR1 reads MRHNA; CDR2 reads SNTAGT. This CDR3 has 16 amino acids. V trimming: 6 bases; J trimming: 6 bases; junction bases outside the gene matches: 9. The CDR3 loop reads CASSHLPGLAGGEQYF. CDR3 bases: TGTGCCAGCAGCCATCTCCCGGGACTAGCGGGAGGCGAGCAGTACTTC.

DNA for the CDR3: TGTGCCATCAGTGAGGGACAGAACGGGGAGCTGTTTTTT. It yields the protein CAISEGQNGELFF. This sequence joins TRBV10-3 and TRBJ2-2, with a tentative D call TRBD1 (6 bases). V was pared by 2 bases and J by 7 bases, with 8 bases between. The CDR3 sequence is 13 residues long. CDR1 is ENHRY, CDR2 SYGVKD, per germline.

The chain employs TRBV11-2 and TRBJ2-7; the D gene is possibly TRBD2 (6 bases). The CDR3 consists of 11 residues. Germline loops: CDR1 SGHAT, CDR2 FQNNGV. Trimming left V 8 bases short and J 7 bases short, with 12 bases between. The CDR3 loop reads CASAVREEQYF. CDR3 in DNA: TGTGCCAGCGCAGTCCGGGAGGAGCAGTACTTC.

This chain links TRBV5-1 with TRBJ2-5; 8 positions agree with TRBD1. This CDR3 has 14 residues. In germline, CDR1 is SGHRS, CDR2 YFSETQ. Trimming took 0 bases from V and 5 from J; bases not matched to a gene: 3. CDR3 nucleotides: TGCGCCAGCAGCTTGGGACAGGGGTTGGAGACCCAGTACTTC. Protein product: CASSLGQGLETQYF.